This TCR beta chain was identified during a study of cytomegalovirus exposure and HLA in healthy donors. Whole-study findings and limits: Certain sequence variants were highly shared and formed a cluster, and this cluster was likely a sequencing artifact.

Concerning this clone: The antigen remains undetermined.

In nominal health when sampled, donors likely had unrecorded immune exposures nonetheless. Primers: 60 Vbeta forward and 13 Jbeta reverse. Method: immunoSEQ multiplex PCR; TCRdb's copy keeps in-frame clones and lacks some. The sample has some 83,000 clones. Sequencing used PBMCs. This TCR was sampled from a woman in her 30s in good health and CMV-seronegative.

CDR3 nucleotide sequence: TGTGCCAGCAGCTTGCCCCGAGACAGGGGGCTCGATCAGCCCCAGCATTTT. Amino acids: CASSLPRDRGLDQPQHF. The rearrangement uses TRBV5-8 and TRBJ1-5; 10 bases agree with TRBD1. After removal of 1 base from V and 5 bases from J, the junction contained 9 bases not matched to a gene. The V gene's germline CDR1 is SGHTS and CDR2 YDEGEE. This CDR3 has 17 residues.